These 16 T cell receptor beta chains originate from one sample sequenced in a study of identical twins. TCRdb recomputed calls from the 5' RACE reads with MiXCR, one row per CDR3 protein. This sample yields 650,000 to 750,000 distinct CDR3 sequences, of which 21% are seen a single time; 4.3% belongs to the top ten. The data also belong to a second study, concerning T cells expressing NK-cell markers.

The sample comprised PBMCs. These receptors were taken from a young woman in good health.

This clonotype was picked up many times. The CDR3 sequence: CASSSDGLSYEQYF. CDR3 DNA sequence: TGTGCCAGCAGTTCAGACGGACTATCCTACGAGCAGTACTTC. The J gene is TRBJ2-7, the V gene TRBV12-3 or TRBV12-4, with a possible D match to TRBD2 (6 bases). V was clipped by 4 bases and J by 1 base, with 11 bases between them. This CDR3 comprises 14 residues.

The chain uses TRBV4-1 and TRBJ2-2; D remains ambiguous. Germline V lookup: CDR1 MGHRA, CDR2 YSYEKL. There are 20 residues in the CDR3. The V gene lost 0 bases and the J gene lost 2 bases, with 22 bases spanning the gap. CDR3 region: CASSQDRSLILDVNTGELFF. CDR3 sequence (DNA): TGCGCCAGCAGCCAAGATCGGAGCCTTATTTTAGATGTTAACACCGGGGAGCTGTTTTTT.

The DNA for the CDR3 is TGTGCCAGCGGGGGGTGGGGCACTGAAGCTTTCTTT. It specifies CASGGWGTEAFF. This chain connects TRBV6-2 or TRBV6-3 to TRBJ1-1; possibly TRBD1 for D (5 bases). Germline values: CDR1 MNHEY, CDR2 SVGEGT. The CDR3 contains 12 residues. Trimming removed 8 bases from V and 4 bases from J, with 11 bases in between.

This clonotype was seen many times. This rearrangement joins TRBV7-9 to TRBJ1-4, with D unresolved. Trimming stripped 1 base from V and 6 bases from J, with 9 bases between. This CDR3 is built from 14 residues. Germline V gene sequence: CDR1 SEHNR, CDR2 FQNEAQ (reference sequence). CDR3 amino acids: CASSLDSRYEKLFF. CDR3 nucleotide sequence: TGTGCCAGCAGCTTAGATTCGCGGTATGAAAAACTGTTTTTT. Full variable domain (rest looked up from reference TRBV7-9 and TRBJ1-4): DTGVSQNPRHKITKRGQNVTFRCDPISEHNRLYWYRQTLGQGPEFLTYFQNEAQLEKSRLLSDRFSAERPKGSFSTLEIQRTEQGDSAMYLCASSLDSRYEKLFFGSGTQLSVL.

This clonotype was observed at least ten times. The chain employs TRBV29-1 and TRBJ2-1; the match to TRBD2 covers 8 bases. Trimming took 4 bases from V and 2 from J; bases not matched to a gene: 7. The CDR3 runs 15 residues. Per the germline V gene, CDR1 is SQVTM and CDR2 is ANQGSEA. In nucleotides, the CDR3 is TGCAGCGTTGCCGGGAGGGCCGAAACCTACAATGAGCAGTTCTTC. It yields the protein CSVAGRAETYNEQFF.

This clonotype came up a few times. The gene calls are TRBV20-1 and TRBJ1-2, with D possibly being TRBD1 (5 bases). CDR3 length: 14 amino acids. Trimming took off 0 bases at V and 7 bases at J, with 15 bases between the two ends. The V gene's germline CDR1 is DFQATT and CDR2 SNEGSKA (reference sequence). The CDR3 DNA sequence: TGCAGTGCTAGAGAGGGGGGAGAGGGCGTTGGCTACACCTTC. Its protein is CSAREGGEGVGYTF.

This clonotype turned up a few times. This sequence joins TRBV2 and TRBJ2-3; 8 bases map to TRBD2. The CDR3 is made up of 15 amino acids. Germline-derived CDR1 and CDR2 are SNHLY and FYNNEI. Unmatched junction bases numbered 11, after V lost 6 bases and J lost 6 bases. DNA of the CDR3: TGTGCCAGCAGCCGTACTAGCGGTCTATCCGATACGCAGTATTTT. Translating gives CASSRTSGLSDTQYF.

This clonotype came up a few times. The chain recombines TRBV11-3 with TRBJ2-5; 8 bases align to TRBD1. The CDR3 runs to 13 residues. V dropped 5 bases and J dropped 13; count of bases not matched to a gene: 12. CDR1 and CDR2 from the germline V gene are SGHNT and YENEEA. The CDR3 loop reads CASSAQGVSAAYF. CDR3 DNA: TGTGCCAGCAGCGCACAGGGGGTGTCCGCCGCGTACTTC.

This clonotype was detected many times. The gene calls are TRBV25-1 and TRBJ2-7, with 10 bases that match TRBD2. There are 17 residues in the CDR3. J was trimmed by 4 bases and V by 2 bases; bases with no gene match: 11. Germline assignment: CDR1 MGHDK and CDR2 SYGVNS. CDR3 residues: CASSEGPGTSAEYEQYF. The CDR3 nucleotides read TGTGCCAGCAGTGAAGGGCCCGGGACTAGCGCCGAATACGAGCAGTACTTC.

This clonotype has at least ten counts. The CDR3, as DNA: TGTGCCAGCAGTGAATTCAGGCCTCAAGAGACCCAGTACTTC. Translated, it gives CASSEFRPQETQYF. The V gene is TRBV25-1, the J gene TRBJ2-5; D not resolved. V lost 1 base, J lost 2 bases, and 8 bases lay in between. The CDR3 covers 14 residues. In germline, CDR1 is MGHDK, CDR2 SYGVNS. The full variable domain, in which reference TRBV25-1 and TRBJ2-5 provide the parts outside the CDR3, is EADIYQTPRYLVIGTGKKITLECSQTMGHDKMYWYQQDPGMELHLIHYSYGVNSTEKGDLSSESTVSRIRTEHFPLTLESARPSHTSQYLCASSEFRPQETQYFGPGTRLLVL.

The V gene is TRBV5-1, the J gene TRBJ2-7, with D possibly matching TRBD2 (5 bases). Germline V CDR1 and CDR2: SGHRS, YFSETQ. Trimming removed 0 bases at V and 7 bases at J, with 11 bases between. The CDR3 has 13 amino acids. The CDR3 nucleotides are TGCGCCAGCAGCTTGGACGTATCGGGGGAGCAGTACTTC. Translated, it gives CASSLDVSGEQYF. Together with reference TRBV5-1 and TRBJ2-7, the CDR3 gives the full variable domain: KAGVTQTPRYLIKTRGQQVTLSCSPISGHRSVSWYQQTPGQGLQFLFEYFSETQRNKGNFPGRFSGRQFSNSRSEMNVSTLELGDSALYLCASSLDVSGEQYFGPGTRLTVT.

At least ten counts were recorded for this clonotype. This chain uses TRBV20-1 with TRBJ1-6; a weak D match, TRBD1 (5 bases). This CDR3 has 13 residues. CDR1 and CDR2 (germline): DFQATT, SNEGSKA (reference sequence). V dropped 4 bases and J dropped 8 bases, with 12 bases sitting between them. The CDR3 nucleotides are TGCAGTGCTACCGGGGACGGGGATTCACCCCTCCACTTT. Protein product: CSATGDGDSPLHF.

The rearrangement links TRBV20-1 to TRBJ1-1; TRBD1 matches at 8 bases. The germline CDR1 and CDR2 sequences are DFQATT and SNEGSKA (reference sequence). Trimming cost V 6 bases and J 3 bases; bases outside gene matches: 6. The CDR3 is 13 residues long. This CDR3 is CSAVGQVDTEAFF. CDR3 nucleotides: TGCAGTGCCGTGGGACAGGTTGACACTGAAGCTTTCTTT.

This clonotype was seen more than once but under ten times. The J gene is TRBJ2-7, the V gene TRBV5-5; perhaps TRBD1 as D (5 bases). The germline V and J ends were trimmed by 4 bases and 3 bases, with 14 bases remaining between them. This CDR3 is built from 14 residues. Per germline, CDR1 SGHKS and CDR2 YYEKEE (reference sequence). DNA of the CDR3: TGTGCCAGCAGCCCTACCGACAGTATCTACGAGCAGTACTTC. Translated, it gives CASSPTDSIYEQYF.

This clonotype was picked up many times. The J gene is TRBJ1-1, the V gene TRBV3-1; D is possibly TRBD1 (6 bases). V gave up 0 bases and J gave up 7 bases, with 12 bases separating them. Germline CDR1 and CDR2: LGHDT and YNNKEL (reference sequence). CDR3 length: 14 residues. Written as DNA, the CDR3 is TGTGCCAGCAGCCAAGACCCAGGGGACGGTGAAGCTTTCTTT. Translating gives CASSQDPGDGEAFF.

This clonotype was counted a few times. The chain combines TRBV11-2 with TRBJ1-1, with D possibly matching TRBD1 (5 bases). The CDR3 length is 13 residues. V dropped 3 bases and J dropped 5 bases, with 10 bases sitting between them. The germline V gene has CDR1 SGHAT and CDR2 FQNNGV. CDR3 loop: CASSFRERTEAFF. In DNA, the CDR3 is TGTGCCAGCAGCTTCAGGGAGAGGACTGAAGCTTTCTTT.